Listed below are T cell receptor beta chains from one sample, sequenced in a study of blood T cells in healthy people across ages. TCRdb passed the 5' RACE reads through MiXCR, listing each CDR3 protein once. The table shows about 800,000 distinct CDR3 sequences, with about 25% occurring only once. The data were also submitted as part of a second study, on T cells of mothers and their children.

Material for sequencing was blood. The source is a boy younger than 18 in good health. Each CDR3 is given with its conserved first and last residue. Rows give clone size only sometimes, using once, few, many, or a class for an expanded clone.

CASSFSDKNIQYF	TRBV12-3/TRBV12-4	TRBJ2-4	few
CASSLPDGSVSSYEQYF	TRBV7-9	TRBJ2-7	-
CASSLPEGLAGVTGELFF	TRBV7-9	TRBJ2-2	-
CASSLSPGAETYEQYF	TRBV4-2	-	few
CAISEAPGGESHEQYF	TRBV10-3	TRBJ2-7	few
CSAWDITNYGYTF	TRBV20-1	TRBJ1-2	-
CASSLGWSYNEQFF	TRBV7-9	TRBJ2-1	-
CSTRPQGVYEQYF	TRBV20-1	TRBJ2-7	-
CSALSGGRVENEQFF	TRBV20-1	TRBJ2-1	once
CASSEAITGWADTQYF	TRBV2	TRBJ2-3	-